One and the same sample provided the 18 T cell receptor beta chains below, sequenced in a study of blood T cell repertoires in COVID-19. Clones were sequenced by immunoSEQ multiplex PCR, and TCRdb holds only the in-frame ones, with some missing. Among about 140,000 clones, 76% were seen once, and the ten largest hold approximately 5%. The sequenced sample was peripheral blood. The receptor source for this set is a woman older than 75 with active or convalescent COVID-19.

The chain has TRBV5-1 and TRBJ2-7; 7 bases fit TRBD1. J was trimmed by 4 bases and V by 4 bases; bases with no gene match: 11. The germline CDR1 and CDR2 sequences are SGHRS and YFSETQ. There are 15 residues in the CDR3. Here the CDR3 reads CASSMDRTLTYEQYF. DNA of the CDR3: TGCGCCAGCAGCATGGACAGGACCCTAACATACGAGCAGTACTTC.

V gene TRBV2 combines with J gene TRBJ2-7; 9 nucleotides align to TRBD1. This CDR3 comprises 14 residues. V was pared by 6 bases and J by 4 bases, with 7 bases of the junction left unmatched. In germline, CDR1 is SNHLY, CDR2 FYNNEI. The CDR3 DNA reads as TGTGCCAGCAGCTCAGACAGGGGGGGGTACGAGCAGTACTTC. This codes for CASSSDRGGYEQYF.

The count of this clone is one. V usage is TRBV5-1 and J usage is TRBJ1-1, with a possible D match to TRBD1 (6 bases). The CDR3 is 14 residues long. Germline-derived CDR1 and CDR2 are SGHRS and YFSETQ. Trimming stripped 2 bases from V and 9 bases from J, with 17 bases between. The CDR3 DNA reads as TGCGCCAGCAGCTTTGGGGGGGCGAGCGGCCAAGCTTTCTTT. It translates to CASSFGGASGQAFF.

This sequence joins TRBV7-9 and TRBJ1-2; a possible D gene is TRBD1 (6 bases). The length of the CDR3 is 13 residues. Per the germline V gene, CDR1 is SEHNR and CDR2 is FQNEAQ (reference sequence). The V gene lost 5 bases and the J gene lost 8 bases, with 15 bases spanning the gap. This chain's CDR3 is CASSQGQLGGYTF. CDR3 nucleotides: TGTGCCAGCAGCCAAGGACAGTTAGGGGGCTACACCTTC.

The rearrangement joins TRBV6-5 to TRBJ1-5, with D perhaps TRBD1 (6 bases). With 5 bases removed from V and 4 bases from J, the gap between germline ends came to 15 bases. The CDR3 sequence is 15 residues long. Germline loops: CDR1 MNHEY, CDR2 SVGAGI. The CDR3 DNA reads TGTGCCAGCAGTCCCAGGGGAAAAGGGAATCAGCCCCAGCATTTT. Protein: CASSPRGKGNQPQHF.

The chain is built from TRBV29-1 and TRBJ2-3; 7 positions agree with TRBD2. V trimming: 5 bases; J trimming: 1 base; junction bases outside the gene matches: 0. The CDR3 is made up of 12 amino acids. Germline values: CDR1 SQVTM, CDR2 ANQGSEA. CDR3 sequence (DNA): TGCAGCGTTAGCGGGGGCACAGATACGCAGTATTTT. Translating it yields CSVSGGTDTQYF.

This rearrangement joins TRBV7-2 to TRBJ1-4, with D maybe TRBD1 (5 bases). Germline loops: CDR1 SGHTA, CDR2 FQGNSA. The CDR3 is 14 residues long. Trimming removed 3 bases from V and 3 bases from J, with 8 bases in between. CDR3 protein: CASSLGRSNEKLFF. The CDR3 DNA follows: TGTGCCAGCAGCTTGGGGCGGTCTAATGAAAAACTGTTTTTT.

V gene TRBV4-3 combines with J gene TRBJ2-7, with 12 bases aligning to TRBD2. CDR1 is LGHNA, CDR2 YSLEER, per germline. Trimming took 1 base from V and 4 from J; bases not matched to a gene: 17. The CDR3 sequence is 20 residues long. CDR3 amino acids: CASSQALSSSGGAGRYEQYF. The CDR3 bases are TGCGCCAGCAGCCAAGCCTTGTCCTCTAGCGGGGGGGCCGGGAGGTACGAGCAGTACTTC.

The chain uses TRBV12-3 or TRBV12-4 and TRBJ1-2; 8 nucleotides agree with TRBD1. V shed 6 bases, J shed 8 bases, and the junction held 8 bases outside the gene matches. The CDR3 has 13 amino acids. CDR3 loop: CASRNDRGWGYTF. In DNA form, the CDR3 reads TGTGCCAGCAGGAACGACAGGGGTTGGGGCTACACCTTC.

The chain couples TRBV19 to TRBJ2-1; no firm D call. The V and J ends lost 3 bases and 9 bases respectively, with 15 bases between them. This CDR3 is 14 amino acids long. In germline, CDR1 is LNHDA, CDR2 SQIVND (reference sequence). The CDR3 sequence: CASSIQKNPGEQFF. The CDR3, as DNA: TGTGCCAGTAGTATCCAAAAGAATCCCGGTGAGCAGTTCTTC.

V usage is TRBV9 and J usage is TRBJ2-3; TRBD1 matches 9 bases. V gave up 2 bases and J gave up 6 bases; unmatched junction bases: 4. Germline CDR1 and CDR2: SGDLS and YYNGEE. There are 14 residues in the CDR3. The CDR3 bases are TGTGCCAGCAGCGTTGGGACAGGGTTGGATACGCAGTATTTT. Its protein is CASSVGTGLDTQYF.

The chain joins TRBV18 to TRBJ2-1; TRBD2 matches at 16 bases. The CDR3 contains 19 residues. The germline gives CDR1 KGHSH, CDR2 LQKENI. With V trimmed by 0 bases and J by 6 bases, 8 bases remained unmatched. CDR3 in DNA: TGTGCCAGCTCACCACCGGGACTAGCGGGGGGGCCGTCAGTCAATGAGCAGTTCTTC. This encodes CASSPPGLAGGPSVNEQFF.

The chain is built from TRBV6-5 and TRBJ2-2; D remains unclear. The germline V gene encodes CDR1 MNHEY and CDR2 SVGAGI. CDR3 size: 14 residues. Trimming pared 6 bases from V and 4 bases from J, leaving 12 bases between. The CDR3 bases are TGTGCCAGCAGCCTCACAAGAGGCACCGGGGAGCTGTTTTTT. Protein: CASSLTRGTGELFF.

V and J are TRBV15 and TRBJ2-7; D remains ambiguous. The length of the CDR3 is 13 residues. CDR1 is LNHNV and CDR2 is YYDKDF in the germline V gene (reference sequence). V was cut by 3 bases and J by 0 bases, with 6 bases left in between. The CDR3 DNA is TGTGCCACCAGCAGCGACACCTCCTACGAGCAGTACTTC. It codes for CATSSDTSYEQYF.

This clone was detected ten times or more. This chain uses TRBV5-1 with TRBJ1-4; 9 bases fit TRBD1. With V trimmed by 3 bases and J by 8 bases, 8 bases remained unmatched. Germline V gives CDR1 SGHRS, CDR2 YFSETQ. This CDR3 is built from 15 residues. In DNA, the CDR3 is TGCGCCAGCAGCTCAACGACAGGGGGGAACGAAAAACTGTTTTTT. The encoded protein is CASSSTTGGNEKLFF.

The rearrangement links TRBV7-3 to TRBJ2-3; 10 positions match TRBD2. Germline V gives CDR1 SGHTA, CDR2 FQGTGA. The trim removed 2 bases at V and 2 bases at J, leaving 7 bases unmatched. The CDR3 length is 17 residues. CDR3 in DNA: TGTGCCAGCAGCTTAGGATCACTAGCGGGGCCCACAGATACGCAGTATTTT. This translates into CASSLGSLAGPTDTQYF.

This chain joins TRBV13 and TRBJ1-5, with a tentative D call TRBD1 (5 bases). Trimming removed 3 bases from V and 4 bases from J, with 7 bases in between. CDR3 length equals 13 residues. The germline CDR1 and CDR2 sequences are PRHDT and FYEKMQ (reference sequence). As DNA, the CDR3 is TGTGCCAGCAGCTTTGGGGGGAATCAGCCCCAGCATTTT. It specifies CASSFGGNQPQHF.

This chain connects TRBV5-6 to TRBJ2-7; maybe TRBD1 (6 bases). From germline, CDR1 is SGHDT and CDR2 YYEEEE. V gave up 4 bases and J gave up 6 bases, with 14 bases separating them. This CDR3 comprises 13 residues. The CDR3 DNA reads TGTGCCAGCAGCCAGCGGAACAGGGCCGAGCAGTACTTC. Translated, it gives CASSQRNRAEQYF.